The T cell receptor beta chain under discussion was sequenced for a study of cytomegalovirus exposure and HLA in healthy donors. On the study more broadly: Later analysis reported that the 130 or so validation repertoires shared the platform of the approximately 670 first-cohort repertoires.

Details on this clone: Its antigen is still unknown.

TCRdb's table, derived via immunoSEQ multiplex PCR, lists solely in-frame clones and lacks some. Of about 280,000 clones in the sample, roughly 90% were seen once. The germline V gene encodes CDR1 KGHSH and CDR2 LQKENI. The V gene lost 5 bases and the J gene lost 1 base, with 15 bases spanning the gap. CDR3 length: 15 amino acids. Study outcomes and limitations: Associated with cytomegalovirus, according to the listing, were around 160 TCR beta chains.

V gene TRBV18 combines with J gene TRBJ2-7, with D possibly TRBD2 on 7 matching bases. The clonotype was recovered from a woman aged 18-35 years in good health and CMV-seronegative. The specimen was PBMCs. CDR3 amino acids: CASSMSGGRSYEQYF. DNA for the CDR3: TGTGCCAGCTCAATGTCCGGGGGGCGTTCCTACGAGCAGTACTTC.